This passage covers 5 T cell receptor beta chains from one sample sequenced in a study of CD8+ T cells in alopecia areata. Treatment here: oral pan-JAK inhibitor, 5-10 mg twice daily. Sequencing used cDNA as its template, made by extracting RNA and reverse transcribing it. TCRdb keeps only in-frame clones here, not all; method: immunoSEQ multiplex PCR. The sample consists of some 200,000 clones, 55% to 75% of them appearing once. The sequences come from CD4+ T cells sorted from blood, collected at week 24, from a patient treated with tofacitinib. All receptors derive from a human donor with alopecia areata.

CDR3 sequence (DNA): TGTGCCAGCAGCTCATCCTATGGCTACACCTTC. As protein: CASSSSYGYTF. The chain joins TRBV7-8 to TRBJ1-2; no clear D gene. Per germline, CDR1 SGHVS and CDR2 FQNEAQ. This CDR3 region has 11 residues. Trimming pared 4 bases from V and 4 bases from J, leaving 4 bases between. Based on the CDR3 plus reference TRBV7-8 and TRBJ1-2, the full variable domain is GAGVSQSPRYKVAKRGQDVALRCDPISGHVSLFWYQQALGQGPEFLTYFQNEAQLDKSGLPSDRFFAERPEGSVSTLKIQRTQQEDSAVYLCASSSSYGYTFGSGTRLTVV.

This chain links TRBV9 with TRBJ1-2; no reliable D call. This CDR3 is built from 13 residues. V was shortened by 0 bases and J by 2 bases, with 5 bases between the two germline ends. From germline, CDR1 is SGDLS and CDR2 YYNGEE. The CDR3 DNA reads TGTGCCAGCAGCGTAGATCAAAACTATGGCTACACCTTC. The encoded protein is CASSVDQNYGYTF.

The CDR3 nucleotides are TGCAGCGTTGAAGGTACAGCTAACCAAGAGACCCAGTACTTC. As protein: CSVEGTANQETQYF. The chain links TRBV29-1 to TRBJ2-5; D ambiguous. Germline V gene data show CDR1 as SQVTM and CDR2 as ANQGSEA. CDR3 size: 14 residues. With 1 base removed from V and 0 bases from J, the gap between germline ends came to 9 bases.

This clone has only a few counts. This sequence joins TRBV28 and TRBJ2-3, with a possible D match to TRBD1 (8 bases). V was clipped by 5 bases and J by 3 bases, with 21 bases between them. This CDR3 is built from 17 residues. The germline gives CDR1 MDHEN, CDR2 SYDVKM. CDR3: CASSPLPQGGTTDTQYF. As DNA, the CDR3 is TGTGCCAGCAGTCCACTACCACAGGGGGGGACAACAGATACGCAGTATTTT.

This clone turned up a few times. V and J are TRBV27 and TRBJ2-6, with 8 bases matching TRBD1. Per the germline V gene, CDR1 is MNHEY and CDR2 is SMNVEV (reference sequence). V lost 6 bases, J lost 6 bases, and 1 base stayed unmatched. This CDR3 has 13 residues. The CDR3 DNA reads as TGTGCCAGCAGGGGACAGGTGGCCAACGTCCTGACTTTC. Protein product: CASRGQVANVLTF.